This TCR beta chain stems from a study of blood T cell repertoires in COVID-19. Across the study: Acute and convalescent COVID-19 specimens originated in the United States, Italy and Spain. PBMCs, B-cell-depleted T cells, or T cells provided the cDNA or gDNA that made up the material.

Original methodology: Reference gene primer amplification gave nucleated cell count estimates. TCRdb's copy holds only in-frame clones and misses some; the assay was immunoSEQ multiplex PCR. V, J and clone size are taken as reported in that table, and D and trimming were inferred from the DNA itself. The repertoire holds 200,000 or so clones, 65% to 90% seen once, with 4% to 4.5% in the top ten. In germline, CDR1 is MNHEY, CDR2 SMNVEV (reference sequence). The CDR3 has 14 amino acids. The ends lost 6 bases at V and 2 bases at J; junction bases unmatched: 7. This chain joins TRBV27 and TRBJ2-7; TRBD1 matches 7 bases. This receptor was taken from a man aged 50-60 years with acute or convalescent COVID-19. Sequenced: peripheral blood. DNA for the CDR3: TGTGCCAGCAGCGACAGGGACCAAACCTACGAGCAGTACTTC. Its translation is CASSDRDQTYEQYF.